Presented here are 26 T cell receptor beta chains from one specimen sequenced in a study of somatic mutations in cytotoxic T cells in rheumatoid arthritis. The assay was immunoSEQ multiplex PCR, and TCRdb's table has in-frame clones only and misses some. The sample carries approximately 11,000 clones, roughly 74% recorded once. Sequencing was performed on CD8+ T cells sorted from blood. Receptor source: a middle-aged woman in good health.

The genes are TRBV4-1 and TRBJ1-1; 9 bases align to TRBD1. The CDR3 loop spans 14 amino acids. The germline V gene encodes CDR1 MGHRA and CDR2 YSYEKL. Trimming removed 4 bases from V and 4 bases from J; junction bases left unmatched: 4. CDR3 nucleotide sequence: TGCGCCAGCAGCCCTAGGGACAGGGCCACTGAAGCTTTCTTT. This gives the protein CASSPRDRATEAFF.

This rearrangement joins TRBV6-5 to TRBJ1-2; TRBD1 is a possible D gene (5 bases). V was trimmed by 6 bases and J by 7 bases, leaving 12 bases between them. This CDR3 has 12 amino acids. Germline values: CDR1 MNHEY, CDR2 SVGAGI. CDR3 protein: CASSGPGGGYTF. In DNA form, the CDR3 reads TGTGCCAGCAGCGGACCCGGGGGTGGCTACACCTTC.

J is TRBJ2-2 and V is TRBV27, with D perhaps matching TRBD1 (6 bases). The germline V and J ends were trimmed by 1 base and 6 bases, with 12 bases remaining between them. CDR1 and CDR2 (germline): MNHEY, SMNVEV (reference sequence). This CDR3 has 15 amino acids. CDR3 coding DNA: TGTGCCAGCAGTTTATATCAACAGGGTCCCGGGGAGCTGTTTTTT. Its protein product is CASSLYQQGPGELFF.

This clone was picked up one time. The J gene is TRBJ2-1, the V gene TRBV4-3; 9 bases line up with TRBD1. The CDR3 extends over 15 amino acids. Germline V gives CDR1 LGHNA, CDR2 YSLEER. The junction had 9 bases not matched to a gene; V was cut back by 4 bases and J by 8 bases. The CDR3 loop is CASSRGTGGGDEQFF. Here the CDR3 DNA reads TGCGCCAGCAGCCGAGGTACAGGGGGCGGGGATGAGCAGTTCTTC.

CDR3 loop: CASSSSTWTGTDNEQFF. CDR3 in DNA: TGTGCCAGCAGCTCCAGTACGTGGACAGGGACCGACAATGAGCAGTTCTTC. The rearrangement links TRBV27 to TRBJ2-1, with 8 bases identical to TRBD1. With V trimmed by 6 bases and J by 5 bases, 15 bases remained unmatched. The V gene's germline CDR1 is MNHEY and CDR2 SMNVEV (reference sequence). The CDR3 spans 17 residues.

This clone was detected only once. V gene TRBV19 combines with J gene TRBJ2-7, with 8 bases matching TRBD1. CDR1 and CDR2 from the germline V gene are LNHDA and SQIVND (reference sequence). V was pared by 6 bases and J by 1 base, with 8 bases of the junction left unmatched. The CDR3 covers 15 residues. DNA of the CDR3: TGTGCCAGTAGCCCCGGACAGGGTGTGTCCTACGAGCAGTACTTC. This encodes CASSPGQGVSYEQYF. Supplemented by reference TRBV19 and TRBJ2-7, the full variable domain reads DGGITQSPKYLFRKEGQNVTLSCEQNLNHDAMYWYRQDPGQGLRLIYYSQIVNDFQKGDIAEGYSVSREKKESFPLTVTSAQKNPTAFYLCASSPGQGVSYEQYFGPGTRLTVT.

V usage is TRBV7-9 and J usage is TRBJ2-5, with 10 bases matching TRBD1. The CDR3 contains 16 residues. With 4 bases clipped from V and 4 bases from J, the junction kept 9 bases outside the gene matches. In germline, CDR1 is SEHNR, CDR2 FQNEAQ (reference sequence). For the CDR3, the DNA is TGTGCCAGCAGCTCGTCCGACAGGGGGCTGCGAGAGACCCAGTACTTC. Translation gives CASSSSDRGLRETQYF.

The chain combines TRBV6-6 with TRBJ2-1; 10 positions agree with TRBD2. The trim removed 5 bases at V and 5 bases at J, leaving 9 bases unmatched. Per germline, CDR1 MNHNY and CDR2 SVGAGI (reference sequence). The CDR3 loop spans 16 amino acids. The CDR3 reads CASSPRGTSANNEQFF. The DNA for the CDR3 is TGTGCCAGCAGTCCGCGAGGGACTAGCGCCAACAATGAGCAGTTCTTC.

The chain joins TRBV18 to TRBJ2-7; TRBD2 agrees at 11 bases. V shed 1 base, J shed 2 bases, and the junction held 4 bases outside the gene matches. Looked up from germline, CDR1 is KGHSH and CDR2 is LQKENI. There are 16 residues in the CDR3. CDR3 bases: TGTGCCAGCTCACCACGTACTAGCGGGAGCCCCTACGAGCAGTACTTC. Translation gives CASSPRTSGSPYEQYF.

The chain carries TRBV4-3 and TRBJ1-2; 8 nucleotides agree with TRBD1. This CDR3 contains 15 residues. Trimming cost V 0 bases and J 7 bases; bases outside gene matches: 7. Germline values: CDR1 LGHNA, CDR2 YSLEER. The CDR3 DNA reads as TGCGCCAGCAGCCAAGATAGGGCAGGGGGCCTTGGCTACACCTTC. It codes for CASSQDRAGGLGYTF.

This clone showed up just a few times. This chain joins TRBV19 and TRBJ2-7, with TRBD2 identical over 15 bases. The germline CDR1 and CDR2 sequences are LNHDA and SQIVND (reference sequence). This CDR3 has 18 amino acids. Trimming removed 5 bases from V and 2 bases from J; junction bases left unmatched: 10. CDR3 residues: CASSPGLAGGTSPYEQYF. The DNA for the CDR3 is TGTGCCAGTAGTCCGGGACTAGCGGGAGGTACCTCACCCTACGAGCAGTACTTC.

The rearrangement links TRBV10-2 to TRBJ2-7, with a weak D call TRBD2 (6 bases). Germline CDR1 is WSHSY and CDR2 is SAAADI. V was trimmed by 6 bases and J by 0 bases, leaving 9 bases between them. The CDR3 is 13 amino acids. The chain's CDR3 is CASRSTSSYEQYV. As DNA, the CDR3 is TGCGCCAGCAGATCGACTAGCTCCTACGAGCAGTACGTC.

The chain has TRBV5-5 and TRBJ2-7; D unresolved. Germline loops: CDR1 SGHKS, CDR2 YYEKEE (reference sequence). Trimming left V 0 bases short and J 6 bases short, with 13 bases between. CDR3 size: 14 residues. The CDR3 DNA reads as TGTGCCAGCAGCTTGGACCGCGCAGTGTCCGAGCAGTACTTC. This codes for CASSLDRAVSEQYF.

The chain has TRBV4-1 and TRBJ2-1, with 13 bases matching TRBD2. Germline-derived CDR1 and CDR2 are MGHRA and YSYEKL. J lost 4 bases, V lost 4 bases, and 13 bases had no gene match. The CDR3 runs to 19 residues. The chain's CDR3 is CASSLRSGRTSGSYNEQFF. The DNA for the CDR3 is TGCGCCAGCAGCCTAAGATCTGGGAGGACTAGCGGGAGTTACAATGAGCAGTTCTTC.

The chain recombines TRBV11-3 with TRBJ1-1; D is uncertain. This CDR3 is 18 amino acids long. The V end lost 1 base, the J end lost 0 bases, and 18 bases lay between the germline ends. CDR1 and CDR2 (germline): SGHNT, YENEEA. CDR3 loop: CASSLVRSQTFMNTEAFF. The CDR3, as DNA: TGTGCCAGCAGCTTAGTGCGCAGCCAGACCTTCATGAACACTGAAGCTTTCTTT.

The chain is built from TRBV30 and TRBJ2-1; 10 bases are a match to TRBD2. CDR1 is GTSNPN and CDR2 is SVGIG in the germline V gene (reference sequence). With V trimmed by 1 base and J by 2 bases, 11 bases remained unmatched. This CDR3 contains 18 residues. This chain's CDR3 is CAWSGVGPGLAAYNEQFF. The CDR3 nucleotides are TGTGCCTGGAGTGGGGTGGGGCCCGGACTAGCGGCCTACAATGAGCAGTTCTTC.

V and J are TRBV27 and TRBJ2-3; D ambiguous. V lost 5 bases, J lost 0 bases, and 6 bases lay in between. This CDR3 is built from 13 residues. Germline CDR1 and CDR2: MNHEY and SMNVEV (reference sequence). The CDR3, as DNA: TGTGCCAGCAGTCTCTCTAGCACAGATACGCAGTATTTT. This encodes CASSLSSTDTQYF.

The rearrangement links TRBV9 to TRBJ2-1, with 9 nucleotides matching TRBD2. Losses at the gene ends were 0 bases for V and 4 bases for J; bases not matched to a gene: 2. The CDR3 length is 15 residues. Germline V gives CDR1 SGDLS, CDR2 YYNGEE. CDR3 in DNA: TGTGCCAGCAGCGTAGGACTAGCGGTATACAATGAGCAGTTCTTC. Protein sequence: CASSVGLAVYNEQFF.

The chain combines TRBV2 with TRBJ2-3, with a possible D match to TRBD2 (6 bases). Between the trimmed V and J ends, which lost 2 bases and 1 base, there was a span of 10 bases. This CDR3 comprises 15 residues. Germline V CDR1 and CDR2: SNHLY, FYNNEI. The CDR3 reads CASSEPGARTDTQYF. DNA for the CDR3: TGTGCCAGCAGTGAACCGGGAGCTCGCACAGATACGCAGTATTTT. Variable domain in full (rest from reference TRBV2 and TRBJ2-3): EPEVTQTPSHQVTQMGQEVILRCVPISNHLYFYWYRQILGQKVEFLVSFYNNEISEKSEIFDDQFSVERPDGSNFTLKIRSTKLEDSAMYFCASSEPGARTDTQYFGPGTRLTVL.

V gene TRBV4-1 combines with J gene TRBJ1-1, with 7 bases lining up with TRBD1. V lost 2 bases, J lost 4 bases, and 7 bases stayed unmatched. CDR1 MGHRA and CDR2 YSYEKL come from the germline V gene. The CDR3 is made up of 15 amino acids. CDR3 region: CASSQTGDWGTEAFF. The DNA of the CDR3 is TGCGCCAGCAGCCAAACAGGGGATTGGGGCACTGAAGCTTTCTTT.

The CDR3 coding sequence is TGTGCCAGCAGCTTGGGTTGGGGACAGGGACTAGGAAATGAGCAGTTCTTC. This gives the protein CASSLGWGQGLGNEQFF. The V call is TRBV5-4, the J call TRBJ2-1, with D maybe TRBD1 (9 bases). Germline V CDR1 and CDR2: SGHNT, YYREEE (reference sequence). V lost 0 bases and J lost 7, with 20 bases in between. CDR3 length equals 17 residues.

The CDR3 here is CASSVGSGGELFF. The CDR3 DNA reads as TGTGCCAGCAGCGTAGGGTCTGGGGGGGAGCTGTTTTTT. This chain uses TRBV9 with TRBJ2-2; D is unclear. CDR1 and CDR2 from the germline V gene are SGDLS and YYNGEE. CDR3 size: 13 residues. The ends were cut back, 0 bases at V and 8 bases at J, with 8 bases in the middle.

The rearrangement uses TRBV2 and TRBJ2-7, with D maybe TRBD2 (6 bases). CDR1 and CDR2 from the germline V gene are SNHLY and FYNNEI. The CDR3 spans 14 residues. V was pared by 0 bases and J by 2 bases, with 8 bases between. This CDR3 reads CASSEAAGPYEQYV. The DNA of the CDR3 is TGTGCCAGCAGTGAAGCAGCGGGTCCCTACGAGCAGTACGTC.

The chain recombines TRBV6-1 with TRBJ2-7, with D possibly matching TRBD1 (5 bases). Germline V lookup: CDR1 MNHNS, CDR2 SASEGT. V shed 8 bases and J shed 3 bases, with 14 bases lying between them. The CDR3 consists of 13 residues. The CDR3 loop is CASHQGPIYEQYF. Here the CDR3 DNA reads TGTGCCAGCCATCAGGGCCCTATCTACGAGCAGTACTTC.

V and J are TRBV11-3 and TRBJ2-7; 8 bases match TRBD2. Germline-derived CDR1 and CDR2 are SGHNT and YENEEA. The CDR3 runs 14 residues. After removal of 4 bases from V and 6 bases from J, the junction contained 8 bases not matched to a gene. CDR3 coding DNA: TGTGCCAGCAGCTCAGGGACTAGTCTTTTCGAGCAGTACTTC. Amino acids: CASSSGTSLFEQYF.

CDR3 nucleotide sequence: TGTGCCAGCAGCTTAACGGGAGCTGGGGCCAACGTCCTGACTTTC. Amino acids: CASSLTGAGANVLTF. This chain connects TRBV7-8 to TRBJ2-6, with D perhaps TRBD2 (6 bases). CDR3 length: 15 residues. V dropped 2 bases and J dropped 2 bases, with 7 bases sitting between them. Germline V gene sequence: CDR1 SGHVS, CDR2 FQNEAQ.